This T cell receptor (beta chain) is drawn from a study of tumor and adjacent non-tumor tissue in lung cancer (dated by TCRdb to between 2017 and 2018). As for the study more broadly: Of the cohort, around 12 patients had adenocarcinoma, 2 had squamous cell carcinoma and 1 had small cell lung cancer. Among the approximately 15 patients, ages ranged from about 30 to 85 years, some 10 were men and 5 were women, and disease was TNM stage I to III. Sequencing generated a total of approximately 130 million productive TCRbeta reads, averaging roughly 3.9 million reads per sample. Bulk TCRbeta repertoires were compared between lung tumor tissue and matched distant non-tumor lung tissue obtained from under 18 lung cancer patients. Around 31 paired specimens, one tumor and one normal lung sample per patient, were profiled by TCRbeta CDR3 sequencing.

General conclusions and limits of the study: Tumor tissue showed significantly greater TCR diversity (inverse Simpson) than normal lung tissue (431.37 vs 166.20, P = 0.0075, Mann-Whitney U test). The top 100 clones accounted for a significantly larger cumulative portion of the repertoire in normal lung than in tumor tissue. The methods do not name the sequencing platform or mention unique molecular identifiers. Because peripheral blood was not sequenced, blood TCRbeta repertoires in the lung cancer patients of the study were not examined. Only around 14 patients were in the cohort, and the authors stated that larger samples and more detailed clinical data are needed. TCR diversity was significantly higher in younger patients, and higher tumor TCR diversity was associated with shorter overall and disease-free survival.

RNA was isolated from bulk unsorted tissue, and RNA quality was assessed with a NanoDrop ND-1000 and an Agilent 2100. Normal lung samples were distant non-tumor tissue taken more than 3 cm from the tumor edge. The donors were newly diagnosed lung cancer patients admitted for thoracic surgery in China from August to November 2014 who had not received prior chemotherapy. The study excluded patients who had received radiotherapy or chemotherapy before or who had another cancer at the same time. Surgical tissue pieces of about 1-2 cm3 were preserved in RNAlater solution and were kept at -80 degrees C until use. Looking up the germline V gene yields CDR1 LGHNA and CDR2 YNFKEQ. The CDR3 measures 14 amino acids from cysteine to phenylalanine. The retained sequence is limited to the CDR3, 42 bases, with the frame set at the first base. The germline V and J ends show losses of 3 bases and 10 bases respectively, and no gene match explains 10 bases of the junction.

Library generation was performed with multiplex PCR. For sequencing, an Illumina HiSeq 2500 was employed. TCRbeta libraries were built by three rounds of nested PCR using primers (Table S4), following protocols modified from ARM-PCR. Before sequencing, PCR products of 200-500 bp were cut from the gel and purified using the QIAquick gel extraction kit. On the study's bioinformatics: Reads were cleaned using Trimmomatic, were merged into complete CDR3 sequences using FLASH, and were assigned to V(D)J germline segments using MiTCR. VDJtools was used to compute clonal diversity as the inverse Simpson's index. In-frame sequences without a premature stop codon were defined as productive reads. In-frame beta chains were kept once TCRdb had trimmed the public reads at Q25 with fastp and called clones with MiXCR. Identical CDR3 proteins give one entry, which carries the most common genes and DNA. The V and J calls and clone size are TCRdb's, not the authors'. The sample records roughly 82,000 distinct CDR3 sequences, more than 75% of which are singletons. Of the sample, roughly a fifth is held by the ten largest clones.

Note on this clonotype: The specificity of this receptor is unknown. Base qualities are not at hand, and no much larger clone is one base apart.

The V and J segments used are TRBV4-2 and TRBJ2-7, with 9 middle bases fitting TRBD1. The sequencing input was distant non-tumor lung tissue. This receptor was identified in a woman aged 50 to 60 with non-small cell lung cancer. The CDR3 region: CASSQGTGSNYQYF. The DNA sequence is TGTGCCAGCAGCCAGGGGACAGGGAGCAACTATCAGTACTTC.